A single sample is the source of the 15 T cell receptor beta chains below, sequenced in a study of T cells in Graves' hyperthyroidism and ophthalmopathy (dated by TCRdb to between 2017 and 2020). Library prep was done by multiplex PCR. The sample was run on an Illumina HiSeq 2000. The TCR beta CDR3 regions were amplified from the RNA transcripts. For the first round of RT-PCR on the TCR CDR3, the HTBI primer set was used together with the Qiagen OneStep RT-PCR kit. Clones were called with MiXCR by TCRdb after fastp trimmed the public reads at Q25, and only in-frame beta chains were retained. CDR3 protein sequences are deduplicated, and each keeps its most common genes and DNA. Recorded for this sample are 620,000 or so distinct CDR3 sequences; roughly 15% of them occurred a single time. The biggest ten clones account for around 13% of the sample. Material: blood. Source of these receptors: a woman in her 50s with Graves' ophthalmopathy.

This rearrangement joins TRBV29-1 to TRBJ2-3, with unresolved D. Looked up from germline, CDR1 is SQVTM and CDR2 is ANQGSEA. This CDR3 has 10 amino acids. V was shortened by 4 bases and J by 8 bases, with 7 bases between the two germline ends. The CDR3 reads CSVVPSTQYF. The CDR3 bases are TGCAGCGTTGTCCCCAGTACGCAGTATTTT.

This clonotype turned up a few times. The chain combines TRBV9 with TRBJ1-3; tentatively, D is TRBD1 (5 bases). From germline, CDR1 is SGDLS and CDR2 YYNGEE. CDR3 length: 19 amino acids. Trimming stripped 3 bases from V and 0 bases from J, with 22 bases between. In DNA, the CDR3 is TGTGCCAGCAGCGGAGGAGTGGCCAGGGAGGGAATCTCTGGAAACACCATATATTTT. Translating it yields CASSGGVAREGISGNTIYF.

This clonotype was seen ten or more times. The chain is built from TRBV11-2 and TRBJ2-3; 12 bases are a match to TRBD2. V lost 4 bases and J lost 1; bases outside the gene matches: 3. The germline gives CDR1 SGHAT, CDR2 FQNNGV. The CDR3 covers 16 residues. The CDR3, as DNA: TGTGCCAGCAGCTGGACTAGCGGGGCTGGCACAGATACGCAGTATTTT. Amino acid sequence: CASSWTSGAGTDTQYF.

The chain has TRBV14 and TRBJ2-1; D gene unclear. Germline V CDR1 and CDR2: SGHDN, FVKESK. Trimming cost V 0 bases and J 3 bases, with 6 bases left between them. The CDR3 contains 14 residues. CDR3 DNA: TGTGCCAGCAGCCAAGAGGTGCACTACAATGAGCAGTTCTTC. Translation: CASSQEVHYNEQFF.

This rearrangement joins TRBV20-1 to TRBJ2-1; TRBD1 agrees at 9 bases. Trimming took 5 bases from V and 8 from J; bases not matched to a gene: 10. CDR1 and CDR2 (germline): DFQATT, SNEGSKA (reference sequence). The CDR3 covers 14 residues. The CDR3: CSAWDRAKNHEQFF. CDR3 in DNA: TGCAGTGCTTGGGACAGGGCGAAAAACCATGAGCAGTTCTTC.

This clonotype came up many times. V and J are TRBV5-1 and TRBJ1-4; D is ambiguous. The V end lost 5 bases, the J end lost 5 bases, and 16 bases lay between the germline ends. The CDR3 length is 15 residues. Germline V gene sequence: CDR1 SGHRS, CDR2 YFSETQ. This CDR3 is CASSSKDGMNEKLFF. The CDR3 DNA is TGCGCCAGCAGTTCCAAGGACGGAATGAATGAAAAACTGTTTTTT.

The chain joins TRBV4-1 to TRBJ2-3; D is uncertain. The CDR3 runs to 13 residues. Germline CDR1 MGHRA, CDR2 YSYEKL. V lost 1 base and J lost 4, with 6 bases in between. The CDR3 reads CASSQAIPDTQYF. In DNA form, the CDR3 reads TGCGCCAGCAGCCAAGCTATTCCAGATACGCAGTATTTT.

In its sample, this clonotype was seen a few times. The chain recombines TRBV15 with TRBJ2-7; 7 positions agree with TRBD1. The V segment lost 5 bases and the J segment 7 bases; nucleotides outside the gene matches: 11. Looked up from germline, CDR1 is LNHNV and CDR2 is YYDKDF (reference sequence). The CDR3 runs to 14 residues. CDR3: CATSRPTGLGEQYF. In DNA form, the CDR3 reads TGTGCCACCAGCCGACCGACAGGGCTAGGGGAGCAGTACTTC.

This clonotype was observed a handful of times. The chain combines TRBV4-1 with TRBJ2-7; 12 bases match TRBD2. The CDR3 covers 16 residues. Germline V gives CDR1 MGHRA, CDR2 YSYEKL. V was pared by 0 bases and J by 5 bases, with 5 bases of the junction left unmatched. Here the CDR3 reads CASSQDLLAGGDEQYF. Here the CDR3 DNA reads TGCGCCAGCAGCCAAGATTTACTAGCGGGAGGAGACGAGCAGTACTTC.

The chain uses TRBV15 and TRBJ1-5, with a tentative D call TRBD1 (6 bases). The V end was cut by 7 bases, the J end by 0 bases, with 10 bases between. The CDR3 consists of 14 residues. CDR1 and CDR2 from the germline V gene are LNHNV and YYDKDF (reference sequence). The DNA of the CDR3 is TGTGCCACCACGCCGGGACATAGCAATCAGCCCCAGCATTTT. This translates into CATTPGHSNQPQHF.

This chain connects TRBV20-1 to TRBJ2-2; D remains ambiguous. The CDR3 contains 11 residues. V was clipped by 6 bases and J by 4 bases, with 6 bases between them. From germline, CDR1 is DFQATT and CDR2 SNEGSKA (reference sequence). In DNA, the CDR3 is TGCAGTGCCCCCAGCACCGGGGAGCTGTTTTTT. Translation: CSAPSTGELFF.

This clonotype appeared a few times. The chain couples TRBV19 to TRBJ2-7, with 11 bases that match TRBD2. Trimming at V came to 7 bases and at J to 2 bases, leaving 22 bases not matched to a gene. Germline V gene lookup returns CDR1 LNHDA and CDR2 SQIVND (reference sequence). The CDR3 extends over 20 amino acids. The CDR3 reads CASTPNSSGRTLNKPYEQYF. The CDR3 DNA is TGTGCCAGTACCCCCAATTCTAGCGGGAGGACATTAAATAAACCCTACGAGCAGTACTTC. The entire variable domain, with the rest obtained from reference TRBV19 and TRBJ2-7, is as follows: DGGITQSPKYLFRKEGQNVTLSCEQNLNHDAMYWYRQDPGQGLRLIYYSQIVNDFQKGDIAEGYSVSREKKESFPLTVTSAQKNPTAFYLCASTPNSSGRTLNKPYEQYFGPGTRLTVT.

This chain uses TRBV7-9 with TRBJ2-3, with D possibly being TRBD2 (6 bases). The CDR3 runs 15 residues. V lost 1 base and J lost 7, with 15 bases in between. Germline V lookup: CDR1 SEHNR, CDR2 FQNEAQ (reference sequence). In nucleotides, the CDR3 is TGTGCCAGCAGCTTAGGATTGGGGGAGGACCATACGCAGTATTTT. It yields the protein CASSLGLGEDHTQYF.

The rearrangement joins TRBV19 to TRBJ1-2; D perhaps matches TRBD1 (6 bases). The CDR3 spans 13 residues. Trimming cost V 5 bases and J 4 bases, with 11 bases left between them. Looked up from germline, CDR1 is LNHDA and CDR2 is SQIVND (reference sequence). CDR3 loop: CASSQGFGYGYTF. The CDR3 DNA is TGTGCCAGTAGTCAGGGGTTCGGCTATGGCTACACCTTC.

This clonotype was seen a few times. This sequence joins TRBV10-3 and TRBJ2-1; tentative D call: TRBD2 (6 bases). The CDR3 is 14 residues long. Deletions cut 6 bases from V and 6 bases from J, with 15 bases between. Germline CDR1 ENHRY, CDR2 SYGVKD. This CDR3 reads CAISEGLRANEQFF. CDR3 DNA sequence: TGTGCCATCAGCGAGGGACTCCGCGCCAATGAGCAGTTCTTC.